Following are 10 T cell receptor beta chains from one sample sequenced in a study of cytomegalovirus exposure and HLA in healthy donors. The PCR had 60 Vbeta and 13 Jbeta primers. Measured with immunoSEQ multiplex PCR; TCRdb has only the in-frame clones, and not every one. Of 200,000 to 250,000 clones in the sample, approximately 70% were seen once. Material for sequencing was PBMCs. The source of these receptors is a man aged 35 to 55 in good health and CMV-seropositive.

V gene TRBV29-1 combines with J gene TRBJ2-1; 11 bases are a match to TRBD2. CDR3 size: 14 residues. Germline V gene lookup returns CDR1 SQVTM and CDR2 ANQGSEA. The ends lost 5 bases at V and 7 bases at J; junction bases unmatched: 7. The CDR3 bases are TGCAGCGTTATGACTAGCGGGGCCACTAATGAGCAGTTCTTC. This codes for CSVMTSGATNEQFF.

This chain joins TRBV4-1 and TRBJ2-7; a possible D gene is TRBD2 (5 bases). Looked up from germline, CDR1 is MGHRA and CDR2 is YSYEKL. CDR3 size: 15 residues. V shed 1 base and J shed 2 bases, with 12 bases lying between them. In DNA form, the CDR3 reads TGCGCCAGCAGCCAAGTGGAGGCAGCAACCTACGAGCAGTACTTC. As protein: CASSQVEAATYEQYF.

This rearrangement joins TRBV6-5 to TRBJ1-2, with TRBD1 matching 8 bases. The germline V gene encodes CDR1 MNHEY and CDR2 SVGAGI. V gave up 5 bases and J gave up 8 bases; unmatched junction bases: 10. The CDR3 spans 14 residues. CDR3 coding DNA: TGTGCCAGCAGTGTAGGGACAGGAGTTTGGGGCTACACCTTC. Translation: CASSVGTGVWGYTF.

On this clone itself: The germline gene is not matched at one end of the junction; a read error may be the cause. The rearrangement joins TRBV7-9 to TRBJ1-2; possibly TRBD1 for D (5 bases). Germline V CDR1 and CDR2: SEHNR, FQNEAQ (reference sequence). The CDR3 totals 16 residues. The CDR3 DNA follows: TGTTCCAGCAGCTTTGACGGGGGGAATATATGGTATGGCTACACCTTC. This codes for CSSSFDGGNIWYGYTF.

The V and J genes are TRBV4-3 and TRBJ2-5; 9 bases map to TRBD2. Trimming cost V 1 base and J 4 bases; bases outside gene matches: 10. The length of the CDR3 is 17 residues. CDR1 and CDR2 from the germline V gene are LGHNA and YSLEER. This CDR3 reads CASSQGRRGGLSETQYF. The DNA for the CDR3 is TGCGCCAGCAGCCAAGGTCGGCGGGGGGGCCTCTCAGAGACCCAGTACTTC.

The J gene is TRBJ2-1, the V gene TRBV15, with no clear D. This CDR3 comprises 12 residues. Trimming pared 0 bases from V and 10 bases from J, leaving 7 bases between. The V gene's germline CDR1 is LNHNV and CDR2 YYDKDF (reference sequence). CDR3 coding DNA: TGTGCCACCAGCAGAGAACCAGTCGAGCAGTTCTTC. This codes for CATSREPVEQFF.

The DNA of the CDR3 is TGCGCCAGCAGCCCCCGAATAGCGGGGGGGCCGAGGGTTGGGAACGAGCAGTACTTC. Encoded protein: CASSPRIAGGPRVGNEQYF. The gene calls are TRBV4-3 and TRBJ2-7, with 11 bases lining up with TRBD2. Germline CDR1 is LGHNA and CDR2 is YSLEER. The CDR3 consists of 19 residues. With V trimmed by 4 bases and J by 5 bases, 19 bases remained unmatched.

V is TRBV6-6 and J is TRBJ1-1; 8 nucleotides line up with TRBD1. The CDR3 contains 13 residues. J gave up 7 bases and V 7 bases, and 8 bases lay outside the gene matches. Germline V CDR1 and CDR2: MNHNY, SVGAGI (reference sequence). Here the CDR3 reads CASTPGQGYEAFF. The CDR3 coding sequence is TGTGCCAGCACTCCCGGACAGGGCTATGAAGCTTTCTTT.

V gene TRBV5-6 combines with J gene TRBJ2-7; 8 bases fit TRBD1. The germline gives CDR1 SGHDT, CDR2 YYEEEE. The CDR3 consists of 15 residues. With 4 bases clipped from V and 0 bases from J, the junction kept 6 bases outside the gene matches. CDR3 residues: CASSLSTGGSYEQYF. The CDR3 nucleotides read TGTGCCAGCAGCCTTTCTACAGGGGGCTCCTACGAGCAGTACTTC.

This clone was recorded only once. J is TRBJ2-5 and V is TRBV7-2, with TRBD1 identical over 7 bases. There are 15 residues in the CDR3. V lost 4 bases to trimming and J lost 5 bases; unmatched junction nucleotides: 10. Germline values: CDR1 SGHTA, CDR2 FQGNSA. DNA for the CDR3: TGTGCCAGCAGCTCGCTGGACAGGCTTGGGGAGACCCAGTACTTC. This codes for CASSSLDRLGETQYF.